These 11 T cell receptor beta chains originate from one sample sequenced in a study of CD8 T cells in ankylosing spondylitis. TCRdb recomputed calls from the 5' RACE reads with MiXCR, one row per CDR3 protein. This repertoire shows 250,000 to 350,000 distinct CDR3 sequences, around 18% found once; its top ten account for about 8.2%. Sequencing used blood, either unsorted or a sorted T cell fraction (not recorded which). These receptors came from a male donor with ankylosing spondylitis or in good health (not recorded which).

Concerning this clonotype itself: At one end, the junction sequence differs from germline, possibly due to a read error. The chain couples TRBV7-9 to TRBJ2-3; 11 nucleotides match TRBD2. CDR1 SEHNR and CDR2 FQNEAQ come from the germline V gene (reference sequence). There are 15 residues in the CDR3. DNA for the CDR3: TGTGCCATCAGCCCACTAGCGGGAGTAAAGGATACGCAGTATTTT. The encoded protein is CAISPLAGVKDTQYF.

This chain connects TRBV7-9 to TRBJ1-2; 10 nucleotides match TRBD1. Trimming removed 5 bases from V and 6 bases from J; junction bases left unmatched: 12. This CDR3 is 16 amino acids long. The germline V gene encodes CDR1 SEHNR and CDR2 FQNEAQ (reference sequence). DNA of the CDR3: TGTGCCAGCAGCATGCCGGGACAGGGGCCGTCCCATGGCTACACCTTC. Translation gives CASSMPGQGPSHGYTF.

This clonotype was seen only a few times. The rearrangement joins TRBV5-1 to TRBJ1-1, with D maybe TRBD1 (6 bases). Trimming took 0 bases from V and 4 from J, leaving 19 bases between them. CDR1 SGHRS and CDR2 YFSETQ come from the germline V gene. There are 17 residues in the CDR3. The CDR3 sequence: CASSLGAAQGIRTEAFF. The CDR3 DNA sequence: TGCGCCAGCAGCTTGGGGGCTGCACAGGGCATTCGCACTGAAGCTTTCTTT. Supplemented by reference TRBV5-1 and TRBJ1-1, the full variable domain reads KAGVTQTPRYLIKTRGQQVTLSCSPISGHRSVSWYQQTPGQGLQFLFEYFSETQRNKGNFPGRFSGRQFSNSRSEMNVSTLELGDSALYLCASSLGAAQGIRTEAFFGQGTRLTVV.

There are a few counts of this clonotype. The V gene is TRBV6-5, the J gene TRBJ2-6; D is uncertain. The ends were cut back, 2 bases at V and 2 bases at J, with 13 bases in the middle. The germline gives CDR1 MNHEY, CDR2 SVGAGI. The CDR3 is 17 residues long. The CDR3 reads CASSYVVGSPGANVLTF. For the CDR3, the DNA is TGTGCCAGCAGTTACGTGGTCGGGTCCCCTGGGGCCAACGTCCTGACTTTC.

The V gene is TRBV5-5, the J gene TRBJ1-5; D remains ambiguous. Trimming took off 3 bases at V and 0 bases at J, with 10 bases between the two ends. The CDR3 contains 15 residues. Germline CDR1 and CDR2: SGHKS and YYEKEE (reference sequence). CDR3 nucleotides: TGTGCCAGCAGCTGGAGTAGGGATAGCAATCAGCCCCAGCATTTT. Translated, it gives CASSWSRDSNQPQHF.

The gene calls are TRBV12-3 or TRBV12-4 and TRBJ1-3; D is uncertain. V was clipped by 4 bases and J by 3 bases, with 10 bases between them. The length of the CDR3 is 14 residues. DNA for the CDR3: TGTGCCAGCAGTTCTGCGGGGTTTGGAAACACCATATATTTT. It encodes CASSSAGFGNTIYF.

The J gene is TRBJ2-1, the V gene TRBV28, with D perhaps TRBD1 or TRBD2 (6 bases each). The CDR3 totals 15 residues. V gave up 6 bases and J gave up 0 bases, with 12 bases separating them. In germline, CDR1 is MDHEN, CDR2 SYDVKM. The CDR3 loop is CASSRGLASYNEQFF. CDR3 DNA sequence: TGTGCCAGCAGCCGGGGGCTAGCCTCCTACAATGAGCAGTTCTTC.

This sequence joins TRBV27 and TRBJ2-3, with unresolved D. CDR1 and CDR2 (germline): MNHEY, SMNVEV (reference sequence). V was trimmed by 7 bases and J by 6 bases, leaving 14 bases between them. The CDR3 sequence is 13 residues long. CDR3 coding DNA: TGTGCCAGCACCCTCAACGCACGGGATACGCAGTATTTT. Translating it yields CASTLNARDTQYF.

J is TRBJ2-1 and V is TRBV5-1; D remains unclear. The CDR3 spans 14 residues. The germline gives CDR1 SGHRS, CDR2 YFSETQ. Between the trimmed V and J ends, which lost 0 bases and 6 bases, there was a span of 10 bases. This CDR3 reads CASSLAPPRNEQFF. The CDR3 DNA sequence: TGCGCCAGCAGCTTGGCCCCTCCCCGCAATGAGCAGTTCTTC.

The sample holds a few counts of this clonotype. The V gene is TRBV10-3, the J gene TRBJ1-3; D is unresolved. The CDR3 is 15 amino acids. The germline V gene encodes CDR1 ENHRY and CDR2 SYGVKD. V was shortened by 5 bases and J by 0 bases, with 11 bases between the two germline ends. CDR3 DNA: TGTGCCATCAGTCCCGGGCAGGACTCTGGAAACACCATATATTTT. Translating gives CAISPGQDSGNTIYF.

A few counts support this clonotype. The chain combines TRBV28 with TRBJ2-1; 7 bases agree with TRBD1. Germline values: CDR1 MDHEN, CDR2 SYDVKM. The CDR3 has 20 residues. V trimming: 4 bases; J trimming: 0 bases; junction bases outside the gene matches: 18. The CDR3 region has the DNA TGTGCCAGCAGTTACCCCCAATGGGGACAGACCATCACCTCCTACAATGAGCAGTTCTTC. Translation: CASSYPQWGQTITSYNEQFF.